One T cell receptor (beta chain) is described in this entry. Its antigen is unidentified. The sample comes from a study of T cell responses to AZD1222 COVID-19 vaccine. Overall study results and limits: Unmutated regions of variants are reportedly targeted by nearly half of spike-specific TCRs. White British ancestry dominated among donors, who included more females, and clonal diversity was possibly underestimated. Repertoires were obtained only post-peak T cell response.

Germline assignment: CDR1 SGHVS and CDR2 FQNEAQ. The V end was cut by 2 bases, the J end by 0 bases, with 10 bases between. The CDR3 runs to 16 residues. The protocol was immunoSEQ multiplex PCR, while the TCRdb copy is restricted to in-frame clones and leaves out a portion. The sample carries 95,000 to 130,000 clones, around 88% recorded once. The sample in question was peripheral blood, obtained on day 0 of AZD1222 vaccination. The clonotype comes from an adult in good health. V and J are TRBV7-8 and TRBJ1-4, with D hard to call. The CDR3 DNA reads TGTGCCAGCAGCTTACATGGAGGTACAACTAATGAAAAACTGTTTTTT. It codes for CASSLHGGTTNEKLFF. The variable domain in full, with the rest retrieved from reference TRBV7-8 and TRBJ1-4, is GAGVSQSPRYKVAKRGQDVALRCDPISGHVSLFWYQQALGQGPEFLTYFQNEAQLDKSGLPSDRFFAERPEGSVSTLKIQRTQQEDSAVYLCASSLHGGTTNEKLFFGSGTQLSVL.